This T cell receptor beta chain was obtained from a study of T-cell reconstitution after alpha-beta-depleted transplantation in children. This CDR3 is 11 amino acids long. Per germline, CDR1 MNHNY and CDR2 SVGAGI (reference sequence). Trimming cost V 6 bases and J 7 bases, with 9 bases left between them. As it was prepared, the TCRbeta library received unique molecular identifiers. TCRdb re-analysed the PCR reads in MiXCR, keeping a single row per CDR3 protein. The repertoire holds hundreds of thousands of distinct CDR3 sequences, with roughly 17% as singletons. This clonotype was observed at least ten times.

The chain recombines TRBV6-6 with TRBJ1-2, with D perhaps TRBD1 (5 bases). This sample comprised PBMCs from the stem cell graft donor, obtained from the stem cell graft. The source of this sequence is a human donor who donated a stem cell graft to a child with acute myeloid leukemia. The CDR3 nucleotides are TGTGCCAGCAGCAGGGATATTGGCTACACCTTC. Translating gives CASSRDIGYTF.